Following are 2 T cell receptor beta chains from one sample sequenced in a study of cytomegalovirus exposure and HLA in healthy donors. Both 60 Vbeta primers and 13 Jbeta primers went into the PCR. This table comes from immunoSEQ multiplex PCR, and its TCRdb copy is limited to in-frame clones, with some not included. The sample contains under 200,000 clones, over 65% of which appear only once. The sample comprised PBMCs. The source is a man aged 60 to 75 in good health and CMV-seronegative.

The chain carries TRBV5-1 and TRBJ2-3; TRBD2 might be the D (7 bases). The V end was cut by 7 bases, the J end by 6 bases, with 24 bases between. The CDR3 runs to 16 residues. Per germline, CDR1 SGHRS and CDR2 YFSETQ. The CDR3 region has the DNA TGCGCCAGCGCCAAGGGCGGGGGCTCCCGGTGGGATACGCAGTATTTT. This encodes CASAKGGGSRWDTQYF.

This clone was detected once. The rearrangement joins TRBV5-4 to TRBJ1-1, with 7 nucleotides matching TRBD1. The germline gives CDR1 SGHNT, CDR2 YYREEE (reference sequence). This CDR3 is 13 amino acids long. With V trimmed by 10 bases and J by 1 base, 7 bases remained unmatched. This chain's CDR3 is CAGGEGANTEAFF. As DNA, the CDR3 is TGTGCCGGGGGAGAGGGGGCGAACACTGAAGCTTTCTTT.